Following are 24 T cell receptor beta chains from one sample sequenced in a study of OX40 agonist ivuxolimab in advanced cancers. Sequenced by immunoSEQ multiplex PCR; TCRdb stores in-frame clones only, minus some. The data contain 70,000 or so clones, about 90% of them seen just once; the ten biggest clones take up over 2%. The sample consisted of CD4+ or CD8+ T cells sorted from blood, taken in a trial of the OX40 agonist ivuxolimab. The receptors were sampled from an adult with an advanced solid tumor such as melanoma, head and neck, liver or kidney cancer.

This clone turned up a few times. This chain joins TRBV21-1 and TRBJ2-7; the table's TRBD1 call for D was not verified on the DNA. TRBV21-1 is marked as a pseudogene. This CDR3 comprises 17 residues. The CDR3 loop is CASSPESGGQGGCEQYF. In DNA form, the CDR3 reads TGTGCCAGCAGCCCGGAGAGTGGGGGACAGGGAGGTTGCGAGCAGTACTTC.

This clone was counted only a few times. The genes are TRBV7-9 and TRBJ2-1, with no clear D. V gave up 5 bases and J gave up 0 bases, with 11 bases separating them. The V gene's germline CDR1 is SEHNR and CDR2 FQNEAQ (reference sequence). This CDR3 contains 15 residues. The CDR3 loop reads CASSPAGDSYNEQFF. Here the CDR3 DNA reads TGTGCCAGCAGCCCGGCTGGGGACTCCTACAATGAGCAGTTCTTC.

DNA of the CDR3: TGTGCCAGCAGTACCCCAACAGGGAACTATGGCTACACCTTC. It specifies CASSTPTGNYGYTF. The rearrangement uses TRBV6-6 and TRBJ1-2; TRBD1 is a possible D gene (6 bases). Trimming pared 5 bases from V and 2 bases from J, leaving 12 bases between. The CDR3 has 14 amino acids. Germline V gene data show CDR1 as MNHNY and CDR2 as SVGAGI (reference sequence).

The CDR3 spells CASSPPIAGGYNEQFF. In DNA form, the CDR3 reads TGTGCCAGCTCACCACCGATAGCGGGAGGTTACAATGAGCAGTTCTTC. The genes are TRBV18 and TRBJ2-1; 10 bases agree with TRBD2. Looked up from germline, CDR1 is KGHSH and CDR2 is LQKENI. The junction had 3 bases not matched to a gene; V was cut back by 0 bases and J by 4 bases. There are 16 residues in the CDR3.

This chain joins TRBV5-1 and TRBJ2-2; 8 bases map to TRBD1. CDR3 length: 15 amino acids. Germline V gene data show CDR1 as SGHRS and CDR2 as YFSETQ. J was trimmed by 5 bases and V by 4 bases; bases with no gene match: 7. CDR3 protein: CASSLDRADTGELFF. The DNA for the CDR3 is TGCGCCAGCAGCCTGGACAGGGCCGATACCGGGGAGCTGTTTTTT.

The CDR3 spells CASSQDRDNQPQHF. CDR3 sequence (DNA): TGCGCCAGCAGCCAGGACAGGGACAATCAGCCCCAGCATTTT. The chain combines TRBV4-1 with TRBJ1-5, with 8 bases that match TRBD1. The CDR3 contains 14 residues. Germline CDR1 and CDR2: MGHRA and YSYEKL. V gave up 3 bases and J gave up 3 bases; unmatched junction bases: 1.

The chain has TRBV7-2 and TRBJ2-5; 7 bases fit TRBD2. Germline V CDR1 and CDR2: SGHTA, FQGNSA. The CDR3 length is 15 residues. V dropped 3 bases and J dropped 2; count of bases not matched to a gene: 6. The CDR3 is CASSLGLLRQETQYF. The DNA for the CDR3 is TGTGCCAGCAGCTTGGGACTACTGAGACAAGAGACCCAGTACTTC.

CDR3 nucleotide sequence: TGTGCCAGCAGCACGACAGGGGCCCTTTACAATGAGCAGTTCTTC. Translating gives CASSTTGALYNEQFF. V is TRBV5-4 and J is TRBJ2-1; 8 nucleotides align to TRBD1. V gave up 4 bases and J gave up 4 bases; unmatched junction bases: 7. Germline V gene data show CDR1 as SGHNT and CDR2 as YYREEE (reference sequence). The length of the CDR3 is 15 residues. Variable domain in full (rest from reference TRBV5-4 and TRBJ2-1): ETGVTQSPTHLIKTRGQQVTLRCSSQSGHNTVSWYQQALGQGPQFIFQYYREEENGRGNFPPRFSGLQFPNYSSELNVNALELDDSALYLCASSTTGALYNEQFFGPGTRLTVL.

This clone was seen a handful of times. The chain recombines TRBV9 with TRBJ2-2; 7 bases line up with TRBD1. Germline values: CDR1 SGDLS, CDR2 YYNGEE. The CDR3 is made up of 15 amino acids. V trimming: 4 bases; J trimming: 0 bases; junction bases outside the gene matches: 3. DNA of the CDR3: TGTGCCAGCAGCCCTCAGGGGGCGAACACCGGGGAGCTGTTTTTT. Translation: CASSPQGANTGELFF.

This chain uses TRBV7-3 with TRBJ1-2, with no clear D. The V end lost 5 bases, the J end lost 7 bases, and 17 bases lay between the germline ends. Germline CDR1 is SGHTA and CDR2 is FQGTGA. The length of the CDR3 is 14 residues. This CDR3 is CASSTSGAGGGYTF. The CDR3 region has the DNA TGTGCCAGCAGCACGTCAGGCGCGGGCGGTGGCTACACCTTC.

This clone was picked up one time. This sequence joins TRBV28 and TRBJ1-5, with D unclear. Per germline, CDR1 MDHEN and CDR2 SYDVKM. V was cut by 5 bases and J by 0 bases, with 20 bases left in between. This CDR3 spans 18 amino acids. CDR3 DNA sequence: TGTGCCAGCAGTATTCGTGTGGGTGTAGAAAATAGCAATCAGCCCCAGCATTTT. Its translation is CASSIRVGVENSNQPQHF.

This chain connects TRBV16 to TRBJ2-5, with D possibly matching TRBD2 (6 bases). Germline CDR1 reads KGHSY; CDR2 reads FQNENV. Trimming shortened V by 0 bases and J by 5 bases, and 10 bases separated the two germline ends. This CDR3 contains 14 residues. In DNA, the CDR3 is TGTGCCAGCAGCCAATCTCGGAGGGCCGAGACCCAGTACTTC. The encoded protein is CASSQSRRAETQYF.

V and J are TRBV5-1 and TRBJ2-3; D might be TRBD1 or TRBD2, each matching 6 bases. Trimming took off 4 bases at V and 4 bases at J, with 19 bases between the two ends. Germline CDR1 is SGHRS and CDR2 is YFSETQ. This CDR3 region has 16 residues. CDR3 loop: CASSRGGGGGADTQYF. CDR3 DNA sequence: TGCGCCAGCAGCCGGGGAGGAGGGGGTGGCGCAGATACGCAGTATTTT.

CDR3 protein: CASSLDPSGGYNEQFF. The CDR3 nucleotides read TGTGCCAGCAGCTTGGACCCTAGCGGGGGTTACAATGAGCAGTTCTTC. The chain joins TRBV5-4 to TRBJ2-1; 10 bases fit TRBD2. The CDR3 spans 16 residues. V was pared by 0 bases and J by 4 bases, with 4 bases of the junction left unmatched. The germline V gene has CDR1 SGHNT and CDR2 YYREEE (reference sequence).

This chain uses TRBV6-1 with TRBJ2-2; D uncertain. This CDR3 spans 14 amino acids. Germline CDR1 is MNHNS and CDR2 is SASEGT. Between the trimmed V and J ends, which lost 10 bases and 1 base, there was a span of 13 bases. In DNA, the CDR3 is TGTGCCACCCTATGGCAGGTGAACACCGGGGAGCTGTTTTTT. Protein: CATLWQVNTGELFF.

The genes are TRBV30 and TRBJ1-6; D ambiguous. The CDR3 length is 14 residues. Germline V gene data show CDR1 as GTSNPN and CDR2 as SVGIG (reference sequence). V lost 0 bases and J 6 bases, leaving 9 bases between the germline ends. The CDR3 coding sequence is TGTGCCTGGAGTGTTGGGCTTATTAATTCACCCCTCCACTTT. It translates to CAWSVGLINSPLHF.

This clone was counted once. This chain uses TRBV23-1 with TRBJ1-1; no reliable D call. TRBV23-1 is placed among ORFs of uncertain function. CDR3 size: 16 residues. V lost 3 bases and J lost 1, with 15 bases in between. The DNA for the CDR3 is TGCGCCAGCAGTCACCCTGGCCCGGGCCGGAACACTGAAGCTTTCTTT. This gives the protein CASSHPGPGRNTEAFF.

This clone is a singleton in its sample. The chain joins TRBV19 to TRBJ2-1; 8 nucleotides align to TRBD2. Germline CDR1 and CDR2: LNHDA and SQIVND (reference sequence). V dropped 6 bases and J dropped 11; count of bases not matched to a gene: 6. CDR3 length: 12 residues. CDR3 nucleotide sequence: TGTGCCAGTAGCCCGACTAGCGACAAGCAGTTCTTC. Translation: CASSPTSDKQFF.

The J gene is TRBJ1-2, the V gene TRBV19; D may be TRBD1 (6 bases). CDR1 and CDR2 (germline): LNHDA, SQIVND (reference sequence). This CDR3 comprises 14 residues. V was shortened by 10 bases and J by 0 bases, with 15 bases between the two germline ends. This CDR3 is CATRATGSNYGYTF. DNA for the CDR3: TGTGCCACCAGGGCCACAGGGTCTAACTATGGCTACACCTTC.

The sample holds a few counts of this clone. The chain joins TRBV9 to TRBJ2-1, with 7 nucleotides matching TRBD2. V shed 0 bases and J 8 bases; nucleotides not matched to a gene: 8. This CDR3 contains 15 residues. Germline loops: CDR1 SGDLS, CDR2 YYNGEE. The CDR3 nucleotides read TGTGCCAGCAGCGTAGGTGGGGGGGATTTCGATGAGCAGTTCTTC. Translated, it gives CASSVGGGDFDEQFF.

The CDR3 DNA reads as TGTGCCAGCAGCCCCCCAGCGGGCGGCTACAATGAGCAGTTCTTC. Translating gives CASSPPAGGYNEQFF. This rearrangement joins TRBV7-3 to TRBJ2-1, with D possibly being TRBD2 (6 bases). There are 15 residues in the CDR3. V shed 5 bases and J shed 3 bases, with 14 bases lying between them. CDR1 is SGHTA and CDR2 is FQGTGA in the germline V gene.

The chain recombines TRBV6-1 with TRBJ2-7; tentatively, D is TRBD2 (6 bases). The V gene lost 8 bases and the J gene lost 7 bases, with 18 bases spanning the gap. In germline, CDR1 is MNHNS, CDR2 SASEGT. CDR3 length: 13 amino acids. The CDR3 loop is CASAEVAALEQYF. The CDR3 nucleotides read TGTGCCAGCGCCGAGGTAGCGGCCTTGGAGCAGTACTTC.

This clone was counted between two and nine times. The chain carries TRBV4-2 and TRBJ1-5, with 10 bases matching TRBD1. Looked up from germline, CDR1 is LGHNA and CDR2 is YNFKEQ. This CDR3 region has 16 residues. Trimming at V came to 1 base and at J to 6 bases, leaving 6 bases not matched to a gene. In DNA form, the CDR3 reads TGTGCCAGCAGCCAAGCCTCGGGACAGGGGATTCAGCCCCAGCATTTT. It encodes CASSQASGQGIQPQHF.

The chain carries TRBV28 and TRBJ1-2; D gene unclear. The CDR3 is 12 amino acids. Trimming cost V 1 base and J 9 bases, with 9 bases left between them. CDR1 is MDHEN, CDR2 SYDVKM, per germline. This chain's CDR3 is CASSLFPGRYTF. In DNA, the CDR3 is TGTGCCAGCAGTTTATTCCCGGGCCGCTACACCTTC.